Listed below are T cell receptor beta chains from one sample, sequenced in a study of OX40 agonist ivuxolimab in advanced cancers. Clones were sequenced by immunoSEQ multiplex PCR, and TCRdb holds only the in-frame ones, with some missing. The data contain 60,000 to 80,000 clones, about 80% of them seen just once; the ten biggest clones take up approximately 4.8%. Here the sequenced sample was CD4+ or CD8+ T cells sorted from blood, taken in a trial of the OX40 agonist ivuxolimab. Receptor source: an adult with an advanced solid tumor such as melanoma, head and neck, liver or kidney cancer. Both conserved end residues are part of each CDR3. The order of the fields is D gene, clone size, J gene, V gene, CDR3 DNA, CDR3 protein. D genes are given only for firm matches. A row's size may be missing; if present it is once, few, many or a size class.

>-|-|TRBJ1-2|TRBV5-5
TGTGCCAGCAGCCCTCCGGCGGGGGTGTTCTATGGCTACACCTTC
CASSPPAGVFYGYTF
>-|-|TRBJ1-2|TRBV15
TGTGCCACCAGCAGAGATTTGAGGCCCTCCGTTCACTCGGGTTCACTAGGAGGTGGCTACACCTTC
CATSRDLRPSVHSGSLGGGYTF
>-|-|TRBJ2-5|TRBV4-2
TGTGCCAGCAGCCAAGATAGCTCAATACACAACGGGGGCCACCAAGAGACCCAGTACTTC
CASSQDSSIHNGGHQETQYF
>-|-|TRBJ1-6|TRBV27
TGTGCCAGCAGTTTATATCCGGGGGTTTATAATTCACCCCTCCACTTT
CASSLYPGVYNSPLHF
>TRBD1|-|TRBJ2-7|TRBV7-2
TGTGCCAGCAGCTTATTCGGGACAGGGGGGAACTACGAGCAGTACTTC
CASSLFGTGGNYEQYF
>-|-|TRBJ2-3|TRBV6-5
TGTGCCAGCAGTTTTAAACGCAGGGGCTCCACAGATACGCAGTATTTT
CASSFKRRGSTDTQYF
>TRBD1|-|TRBJ2-5|TRBV7-9
TGTGCCAGCAGCTTGGCCGGGACAGGGCCCCAAGAGACCCAGTACTTC
CASSLAGTGPQETQYF
>-|-|TRBJ2-1|TRBV9
TGTGCCAGCAGCGTTGCCTTGGGAGCCGTCCGGAATGAGCAGTTCTTC
CASSVALGAVRNEQFF
>-|-|TRBJ2-5|TRBV7-9
TGTGCCAGCAGCTTGTGGGGGGCTCCACAGACCCAGTACTTC
CASSLWGAPQTQYF
>TRBD1|once|TRBJ1-1|TRBV5-1
TGCGCCAGCCGACCCTATGGACAGGGACTTGTTGGGGACACTGAAGCTTTCTTT
CASRPYGQGLVGDTEAFF
>-|-|TRBJ2-3|TRBV2
TGTGCCAGCAGTGAAGGGGGGGACAGAGTTAGCGATACGCAGTATTTT
CASSEGGDRVSDTQYF
>TRBD1|-|TRBJ2-7|TRBV5-1
TGCGCCAGCAGCCCCGGGGACAGTGTATCCTACGAGCAGTACTTC
CASSPGDSVSYEQYF
>-|-|TRBJ1-3|TRBV7-6
TGTGCCAGCAGCTTAAACGGAGGCTCTGGAAACACCATATATTTT
CASSLNGGSGNTIYF
>TRBD1|-|TRBJ1-2|TRBV15
TGTGCCACCAGCAGAGATCCAGGGGGATATGGCTACACCTTC
CATSRDPGGYGYTF
>-|-|TRBJ1-4|TRBV6-6
TGTGCCAGCAGTTACAGGGCTGGGGAAAAACTGTTTTTT
CASSYRAGEKLFF
>TRBD1|-|TRBJ1-6|TRBV6-6
TGTGCCAGCAGTCAGACAGGGGAGGCGTCACCCCTCCACTTT
CASSQTGEASPLHF
>TRBD2|-|TRBJ2-7|TRBV25-1
TGTGCCAGCAGTGGGGGTTTGGGACTAGCGGGGCGCTACGAGCAGTACTTC
CASSGGLGLAGRYEQYF
>TRBD1|-|TRBJ2-1|TRBV28
TGTGCCAGCAGTCTTCCTCCGGGACAGGGGGCTCGTGAGCAGTTCTTC
CASSLPPGQGAREQFF
>-|few|TRBJ2-7|TRBV29-1
TGCAGCGTTGAGGGGTGTGTGGTCGAGCAGTACTTC
CSVEGCVVEQYF
>-|medium-sized|TRBJ1-1|TRBV29-1
TGCAGCGTTGAAAGTAAAATGAACACTGAAGCTTTCTTT
CSVESKMNTEAFF
>-|-|TRBJ2-1|TRBV29-1
TGCAGCGTCGGGGCAGCCTACAATGAGCAGTTCTTC
CSVGAAYNEQFF
>-|-|TRBJ1-6|TRBV5-6
TGTGCCAGCAGCGGCCGGGACACACTCTCACCCCTCCACTTT
CASSGRDTLSPLHF
>-|-|TRBJ2-7|TRBV28
TGTGCCAGCAGTTCATGGACAGAATACTACGAGCAGTACTTC
CASSSWTEYYEQYF
>TRBD2|-|TRBJ2-1|TRBV4-2
TGTGCCAGCAGCCAAGATGGGTTGAGCGGGGGTTACAATGAGCAGTTCTTC
CASSQDGLSGGYNEQFF
>-|-|TRBJ1-4|TRBV6-1
TGTGCCACTATACAGGGTTATAATGAAAAACTGTTTTTT
CATIQGYNEKLFF
>-|-|TRBJ1-1|TRBV2
TGTGCCAGCAGTGCTGGGACAACCGAAGCTTTCTTT
CASSAGTTEAFF
>-|-|TRBJ2-7|TRBV6-5
TGTGCCAGCAGCCCCCAAGGGACGGCTCCCTACGAGCAGTACTTC
CASSPQGTAPYEQYF
>TRBD1|-|TRBJ2-3|TRBV7-8
TGTGCCAGCAGCTCACGGGACAGCTCTCCCACAGATACGCAGTATTTT
CASSSRDSSPTDTQYF
>-|-|TRBJ2-1|TRBV2
TGTGCCAGCAGCTCAATCAATGAGCAGTTCTTC
CASSSINEQFF
>-|-|TRBJ1-5|TRBV4-3
TGCGCCAGCAGCCAACAAGCAGCGGGAGGGGAGTCCCAGCATTTT
CASSQQAAGGESQHF
>TRBD1|-|TRBJ1-2|TRBV6-6
TGTGCCAGCAGTTACTCGCGGGGACAGGGCTATGGCTACACCTTC
CASSYSRGQGYGYTF
>-|-|TRBJ1-5|TRBV2
TGTGCCAGCAACGGGGCAGGGGAACAGCCCCAGCATTTT
CASNGAGEQPQHF
>-|few|TRBJ1-2|TRBV28
TGTGCCAGCAGTTCCTCGGACAGCCCTAACTATGGCTACACCTTC
CASSSSDSPNYGYTF
>-|once|TRBJ1-4|TRBV27
TGTGCCAGCAAAGGTCATGATCGTGAAAAACTGTTTTTT
CASKGHDREKLFF
>-|-|TRBJ2-2|TRBV2
TGTGCCAGCAGAGCAGGGAATACCGGGGAGCTGTTTTTT
CASRAGNTGELFF
>-|-|TRBJ2-7|TRBV5-1
TGCGCCAGCAGCCCGGGATCCCCGGCTTTCGAGCAGTACTTC
CASSPGSPAFEQYF
>-|once|TRBJ1-4|TRBV19
TGTGCCAGTAGTCTCGGAGGAATTAACCTGGCCTTGTTTTTT
CASSLGGINLALFF
>-|-|TRBJ1-2|TRBV15
TGTGCCACCAGCACACGAAGGCTGGGCAGAACTTTAAACTATGGCTACACCTTC
CATSTRRLGRTLNYGYTF
>TRBD2|once|TRBJ2-2|TRBV4-2
TGTGCCAGCAGCCAAGAAGTAGCGGGGGGAAACACCGGGGAGCTGTTTTTT
CASSQEVAGGNTGELFF
>-|-|TRBJ2-3|TRBV19
TGTGCCAGTACTGGAACTGTAGGGTCCCCAAATACGCAGTATTTT
CASTGTVGSPNTQYF
>-|-|TRBJ1-5|TRBV28
TGTGCCAGCAGCGTCTCAGGGTATCTAGCCCAGCACTTT
CASSVSGYLAQHF
>TRBD1|-|TRBJ1-2|TRBV14
TGTGCCAGCAGTCTACTCGGGACAGACTATGGCTACACCTTC
CASSLLGTDYGYTF
>-|-|TRBJ2-1|TRBV7-3
TGTGCCAGCAGTTACCATGGGGGAAGCTCCTACAATGAGCAGTTCTTC
CASSYHGGSSYNEQFF